This T cell receptor beta chain was sequenced in a study of T cells after yellow fever vaccination. About the research overall: Preparation of fractions with low cell numbers was performed using SMART-Seq v4 Ultra Low Input. Overall study results and limits: The study noted that FACS-sorted repertoires could contain abundant clonotypes contaminating from the bulk population. Researchers noted that a small share of clonotypes showed up in both CD4 and CD8 compartments.

Universal primer sites and UMIs were introduced during 5'RACE template-switching synthesis of TCR cDNA. TCRdb ran MiXCR on the 5' RACE reads and lists one entry per CDR3 protein. In the table there are about 340,000 distinct CDR3 sequences, 8.5% to 9% of which are singletons. With respect to this clonotype: Its target is not known.

CDR1 is KGHSH and CDR2 is LQKENI in the germline V gene. The CDR3 contains 16 residues. The ends lost 0 bases at V and 3 bases at J; junction bases unmatched: 5. The receptor was isolated from a man younger than 35 who received the YFV17D yellow fever vaccine. Material: PBMCs, obtained on the day of the first yellow fever vaccination. The chain links TRBV18 to TRBJ2-1, with TRBD2 matching 7 bases. The CDR3 DNA reads TGTGCCAGCTCACCACCCGGGACTAAAAGCTACAATGAGCAGTTCTTC. Amino acid sequence: CASSPPGTKSYNEQFF.